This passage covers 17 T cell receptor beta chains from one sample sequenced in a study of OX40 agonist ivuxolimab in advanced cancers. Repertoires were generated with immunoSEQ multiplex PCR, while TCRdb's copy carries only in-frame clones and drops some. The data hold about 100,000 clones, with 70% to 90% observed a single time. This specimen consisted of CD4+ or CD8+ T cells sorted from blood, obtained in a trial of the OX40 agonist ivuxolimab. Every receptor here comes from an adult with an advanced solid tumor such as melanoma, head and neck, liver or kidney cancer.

The CDR3 sequence: CASSMGSGGYNEQFF. The CDR3 DNA is TGTGCCAGTAGTATGGGTAGCGGGGGCTACAATGAGCAGTTCTTC. The chain couples TRBV19 to TRBJ2-1, with 9 bases that match TRBD2. In germline, CDR1 is LNHDA, CDR2 SQIVND (reference sequence). Trimming cost V 3 bases and J 3 bases; bases outside gene matches: 3. The CDR3 consists of 15 residues.

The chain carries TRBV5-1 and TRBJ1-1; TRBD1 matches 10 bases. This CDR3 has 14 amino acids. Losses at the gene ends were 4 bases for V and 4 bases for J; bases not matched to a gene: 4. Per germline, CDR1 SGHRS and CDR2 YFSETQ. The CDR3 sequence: CASSPRTGGTEAFF. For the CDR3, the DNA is TGCGCCAGCAGCCCCAGGACAGGGGGCACTGAAGCTTTCTTT.

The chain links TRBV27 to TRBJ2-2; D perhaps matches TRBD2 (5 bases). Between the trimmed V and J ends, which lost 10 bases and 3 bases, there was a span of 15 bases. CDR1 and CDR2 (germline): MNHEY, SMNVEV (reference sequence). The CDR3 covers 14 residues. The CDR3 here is CANIRTFHTGELFF. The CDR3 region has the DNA TGTGCCAATATACGGACTTTCCACACCGGGGAGCTGTTTTTT.

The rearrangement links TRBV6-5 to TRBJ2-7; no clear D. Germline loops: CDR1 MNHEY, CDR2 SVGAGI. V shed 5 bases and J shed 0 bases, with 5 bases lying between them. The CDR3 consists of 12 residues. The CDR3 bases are TGTGCCAGCAGTGGCGGCTCCTACGAGCAGTACTTC. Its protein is CASSGGSYEQYF.

The CDR3 protein is CASSDSGNQPQHF. DNA of the CDR3: TGTGCCAGCAGTGACAGCGGTAATCAGCCCCAGCATTTT. This chain joins TRBV28 and TRBJ1-5; TRBD1 is a possible D gene (5 bases). Trimming shortened V by 5 bases and J by 4 bases, and 9 bases separated the two germline ends. The germline CDR1 and CDR2 sequences are MDHEN and SYDVKM. This CDR3 comprises 13 residues.

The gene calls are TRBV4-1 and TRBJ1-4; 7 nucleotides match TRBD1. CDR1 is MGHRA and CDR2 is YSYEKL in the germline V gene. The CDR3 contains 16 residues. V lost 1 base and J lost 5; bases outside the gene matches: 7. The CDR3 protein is CASSQVTGTANEKLFF. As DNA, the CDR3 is TGCGCCAGCAGCCAAGTGACCGGGACAGCCAATGAAAAACTGTTTTTT.

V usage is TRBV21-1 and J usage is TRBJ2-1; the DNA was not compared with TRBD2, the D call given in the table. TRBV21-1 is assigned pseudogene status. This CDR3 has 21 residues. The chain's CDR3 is CASSKVGPGLAGGALYNEQFF. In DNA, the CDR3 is TGTGCCAGCAGCAAAGTTGGACCGGGACTAGCGGGAGGTGCGCTCTACAATGAGCAGTTCTTC.

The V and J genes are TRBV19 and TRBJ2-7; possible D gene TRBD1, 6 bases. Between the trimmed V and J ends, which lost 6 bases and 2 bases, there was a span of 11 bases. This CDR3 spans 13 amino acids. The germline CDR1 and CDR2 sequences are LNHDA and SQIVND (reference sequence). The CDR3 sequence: CASRVRQAYEQYF. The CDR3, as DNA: TGTGCCAGTAGGGTCCGACAGGCCTACGAGCAGTACTTC.

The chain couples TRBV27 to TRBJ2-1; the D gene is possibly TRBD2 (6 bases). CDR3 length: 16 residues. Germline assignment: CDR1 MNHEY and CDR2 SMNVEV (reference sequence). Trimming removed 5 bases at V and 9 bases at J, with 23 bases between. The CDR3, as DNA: TGTGCCAGCAGTATGGGACTGGTCCGCGGAGGTCGTGAGCAGTTCTTC. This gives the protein CASSMGLVRGGREQFF.

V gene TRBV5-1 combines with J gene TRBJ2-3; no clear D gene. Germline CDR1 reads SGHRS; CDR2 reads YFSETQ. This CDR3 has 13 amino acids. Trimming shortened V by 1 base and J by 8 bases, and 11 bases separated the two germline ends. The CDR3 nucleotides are TGCGCCAGCAGCTTGTTACCCTCCGGTACGCAGTATTTT. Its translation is CASSLLPSGTQYF.

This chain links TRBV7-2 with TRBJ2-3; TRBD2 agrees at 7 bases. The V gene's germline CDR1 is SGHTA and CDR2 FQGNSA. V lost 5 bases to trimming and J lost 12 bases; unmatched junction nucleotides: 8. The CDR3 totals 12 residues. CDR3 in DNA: TGTGCCAGCAGCCGCCCTAGCGGCCCCCAGTATTTT. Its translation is CASSRPSGPQYF.

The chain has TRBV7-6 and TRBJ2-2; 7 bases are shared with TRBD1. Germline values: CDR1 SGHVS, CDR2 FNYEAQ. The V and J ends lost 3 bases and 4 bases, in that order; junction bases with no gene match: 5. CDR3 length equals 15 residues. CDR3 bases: TGTGCCAGCAGCTTCGACAGGGTGGCCACCGGGGAGCTGTTTTTT. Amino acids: CASSFDRVATGELFF.

CDR3 in DNA: TGTGCCACCGCGGGGCTCCACTCCTACGAGCAGTACTTC. Its protein product is CATAGLHSYEQYF. The rearrangement joins TRBV21-1 to TRBJ2-7; TRBD2 reflects the table's D call only, with no check against the DNA. TRBV21-1 is flagged as a pseudogene. CDR3 length: 13 residues.

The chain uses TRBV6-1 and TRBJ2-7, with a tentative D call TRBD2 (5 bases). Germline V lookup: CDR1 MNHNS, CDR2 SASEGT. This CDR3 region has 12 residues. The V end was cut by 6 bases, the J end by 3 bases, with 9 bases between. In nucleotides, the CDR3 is TGTGCCAGCAGGCCCGACTACTACGAGCAGTACTTC. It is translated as CASRPDYYEQYF.

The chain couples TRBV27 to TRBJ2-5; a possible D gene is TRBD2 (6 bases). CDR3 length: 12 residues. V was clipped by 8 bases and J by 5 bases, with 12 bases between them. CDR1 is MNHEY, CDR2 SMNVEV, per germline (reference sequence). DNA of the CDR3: TGTGCCAGCGGAGGGGTCCGGGAGACCCAGTACTTC. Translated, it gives CASGGVRETQYF.

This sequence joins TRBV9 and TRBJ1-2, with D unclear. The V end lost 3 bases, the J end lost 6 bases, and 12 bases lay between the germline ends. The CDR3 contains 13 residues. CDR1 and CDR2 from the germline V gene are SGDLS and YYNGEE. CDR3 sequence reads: CASSDRGLDGYTF. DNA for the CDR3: TGTGCCAGCAGCGACCGAGGGCTGGATGGCTACACCTTC.

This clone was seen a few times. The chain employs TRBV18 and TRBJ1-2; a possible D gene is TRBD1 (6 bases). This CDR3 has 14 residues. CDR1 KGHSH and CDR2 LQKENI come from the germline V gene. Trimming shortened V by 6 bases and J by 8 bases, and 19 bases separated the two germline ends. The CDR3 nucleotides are TGTGCCAGCTCCCAAGGACAGTCTACCGTGGGCTACACCTTC. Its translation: CASSQGQSTVGYTF.